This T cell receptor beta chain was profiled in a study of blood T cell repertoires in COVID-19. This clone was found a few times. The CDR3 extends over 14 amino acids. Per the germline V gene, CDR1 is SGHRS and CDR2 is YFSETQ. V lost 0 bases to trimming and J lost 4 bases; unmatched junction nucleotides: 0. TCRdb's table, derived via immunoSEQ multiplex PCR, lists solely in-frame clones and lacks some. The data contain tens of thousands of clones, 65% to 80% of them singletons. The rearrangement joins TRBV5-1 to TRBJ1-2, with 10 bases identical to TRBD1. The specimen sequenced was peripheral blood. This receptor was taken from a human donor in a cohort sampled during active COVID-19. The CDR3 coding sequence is TGCGCCAGCAGCTTGGGGGACAGGGGCTATGGCTACACCTTC. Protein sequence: CASSLGDRGYGYTF.